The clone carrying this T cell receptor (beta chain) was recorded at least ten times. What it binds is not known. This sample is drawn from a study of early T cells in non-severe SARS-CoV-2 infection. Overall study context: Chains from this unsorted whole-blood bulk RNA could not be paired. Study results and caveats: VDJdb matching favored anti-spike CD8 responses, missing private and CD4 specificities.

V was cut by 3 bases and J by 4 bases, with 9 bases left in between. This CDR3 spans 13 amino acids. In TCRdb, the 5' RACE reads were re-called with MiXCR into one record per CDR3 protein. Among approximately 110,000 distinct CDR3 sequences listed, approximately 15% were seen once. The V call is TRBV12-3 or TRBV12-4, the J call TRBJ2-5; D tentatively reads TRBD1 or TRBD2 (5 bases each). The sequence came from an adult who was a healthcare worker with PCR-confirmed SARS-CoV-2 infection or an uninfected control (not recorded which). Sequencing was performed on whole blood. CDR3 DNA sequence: TGTGCCAGCAGTTTTCGGGGCGGAGAGACCCAGTACTTC. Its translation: CASSFRGGETQYF.